A single sample is the source of the 4 T cell receptor beta chains below, sequenced in a study of T-cell memory formation after mild COVID-19. TCRdb called the 5' RACE reads again in MiXCR, with one record for every CDR3 protein. The profile covers 500,000 to 550,000 distinct CDR3 sequences, with over 20% appearing a single time and about 12% taken by the ten largest. Sequenced: PBMCs or a T cell subset sorted from them (not recorded which). These receptors were obtained from an adult woman who had mild COVID-19 (a few samples of this study predate the infection). Cell type and time point are not known.

This clonotype was observed a few times. The V gene is TRBV4-1, the J gene TRBJ2-1; 7 bases are a match to TRBD1. The J segment lost 0 bases and the V segment lost 3 bases, leaving 5 bases of the junction unmatched. CDR1 and CDR2 (germline): MGHRA, YSYEKL. The CDR3 runs to 16 residues. The CDR3 bases are TGCGCCAGCAGCCACGGACAGGCTTTCTCCTACAATGAGCAGTTCTTC. Protein: CASSHGQAFSYNEQFF.

This clonotype was counted only a few times. The chain combines TRBV7-2 with TRBJ1-6; 8 bases align to TRBD1. The CDR3 consists of 15 residues. Germline V gene lookup returns CDR1 SGHTA and CDR2 FQGNSA. The junction had 10 bases not matched to a gene; V was cut back by 5 bases and J by 10 bases. The DNA of the CDR3 is TGTGCCAGCAGCCCCCAGACAGGGGCCCTGTCACCCCTCCACTTT. Residues: CASSPQTGALSPLHF.

This clonotype was seen a few times. The chain joins TRBV29-1 to TRBJ2-7; the match to TRBD1 covers 10 bases. The CDR3 is made up of 13 amino acids. Germline CDR1 reads SQVTM; CDR2 reads ANQGSEA. V was clipped by 5 bases and J by 3 bases; unmatched bases: 4. The CDR3 protein is CSVMDRGDYEQYF. CDR3 nucleotides: TGCAGCGTTATGGACAGGGGGGACTACGAGCAGTACTTC.

The rearrangement joins TRBV3-1 to TRBJ2-4; D is perhaps TRBD1 (6 bases). The CDR3 has 17 amino acids. CDR1 is LGHDT, CDR2 YNNKEL, per germline (reference sequence). V lost 4 bases and J lost 0, with 16 bases in between. CDR3 loop: CASSPGVGELAKNIQYF. In DNA, the CDR3 is TGTGCCAGCAGCCCAGGGGTGGGAGAACTAGCCAAAAACATTCAGTACTTC.